A single sample gave rise to the 13 T cell receptor beta chains below, sequenced in a study of shared clonotypes between healthy human individuals. The repertoire was sequenced with immunoSEQ multiplex PCR; TCRdb's copy has only in-frame clones and lacks some. The sample shows hundreds of thousands of clones, under 95% of them seen only once. Terminally differentiated effector memory CD45RA+ cells were excluded by CCR7 positive selection of CD45RO-negative cells. Sequenced sample: naive CD8+ T cells sorted from blood. These receptors all stem from a man aged 30-40 years in good health.

The chain is built from TRBV7-9 and TRBJ2-1, with D possibly being TRBD2 (6 bases). V was cut by 5 bases and J by 4 bases, with 15 bases left in between. This CDR3 contains 15 residues. Germline loops: CDR1 SEHNR, CDR2 FQNEAQ (reference sequence). The CDR3 DNA follows: TGTGCCAGCAGCCCCCCGGGACTGTCGTACAATGAGCAGTTCTTC. Its protein is CASSPPGLSYNEQFF.

V usage is TRBV7-9 and J usage is TRBJ2-7; D possibly corresponds to TRBD1 (6 bases). CDR3 length equals 13 residues. Trimming took 3 bases from V and 3 from J, leaving 9 bases between them. Germline CDR1 is SEHNR and CDR2 is FQNEAQ (reference sequence). The DNA for the CDR3 is TGTGCCAGCAGCTTCACAGGGAACTACGAGCAGTACTTC. The encoded protein is CASSFTGNYEQYF. Supplemented by reference TRBV7-9 and TRBJ2-7, the full variable domain reads DTGVSQNPRHKITKRGQNVTFRCDPISEHNRLYWYRQTLGQGPEFLTYFQNEAQLEKSRLLSDRFSAERPKGSFSTLEIQRTEQGDSAMYLCASSFTGNYEQYFGPGTRLTVT.

The chain has TRBV28 and TRBJ2-2, with 8 bases aligning to TRBD1. The CDR3 sequence is 16 residues long. CDR1 and CDR2 from the germline V gene are MDHEN and SYDVKM. Germline trimming cut 3 bases from V and 1 base from J; bases unmatched to any gene: 4. As DNA, the CDR3 is TGTGCCAGCAGTTTGGCCGGGACAGGGAACACCGGGGAGCTGTTTTTT. This sequence encodes CASSLAGTGNTGELFF. Complete variable domain (other parts from reference TRBV28 and TRBJ2-2): DVKVTQSSRYLVKRTGEKVFLECVQDMDHENMFWYRQDPGLGLRLIYFSYDVKMKEKGDIPEGYSVSREKKERFSLILESASTNQTSMYLCASSLAGTGNTGELFFGEGSRLTVL.

This chain joins TRBV27 and TRBJ1-5; weak D call: TRBD1 (5 bases). CDR1 and CDR2 from the germline V gene are MNHEY and SMNVEV (reference sequence). Trimming removed 6 bases from V and 1 base from J, with 13 bases in between. The CDR3 has 15 amino acids. CDR3 region: CASSFWGVSNQPQHF. CDR3 sequence (DNA): TGTGCCAGCAGCTTCTGGGGGGTGAGCAATCAGCCCCAGCATTTT.

A word on this clone: The same CDR3 also results from other DNA sequences found in this sample. The chain combines TRBV7-9 with TRBJ1-5, with D perhaps TRBD1 (5 bases). This CDR3 comprises 15 residues. The germline gives CDR1 SEHNR, CDR2 FQNEAQ (reference sequence). The V gene lost 5 bases and the J gene lost 1 base, with 12 bases spanning the gap. CDR3 region: CASSDTGGSNQPQHF. The CDR3 DNA is TGTGCCAGCAGCGATACAGGTGGGAGCAATCAGCCCCAGCATTTT.

This clone has just one count. The rearrangement joins TRBV20-1 to TRBJ2-5; tentative D call: TRBD2 (6 bases). Gene TRBJ2-7 matches the end of the DNA better, so the J call may be wrong. Germline V gives CDR1 DFQATT, CDR2 SNEGSKA (reference sequence). The CDR3 has 11 amino acids. This CDR3 reads CSARETYEQYF. The DNA of the CDR3 is TGCAGTGCCCGGGAGACCTACGAGCAGTACTTC.

The chain is built from TRBV5-4 and TRBJ1-2; a possible D gene is TRBD1 (5 bases). The CDR3 extends over 13 amino acids. CDR1 and CDR2 from the germline V gene are SGHNT and YYREEE (reference sequence). Deletions cut 0 bases from V and 3 bases from J, with 6 bases between. The chain's CDR3 is CASSLGGYYGYTF. CDR3 DNA: TGTGCCAGCAGCTTGGGGGGGTACTATGGCTACACCTTC.

The J gene is TRBJ2-3, the V gene TRBV15; D gene unclear. CDR1 is LNHNV and CDR2 is YYDKDF in the germline V gene (reference sequence). The CDR3 extends over 11 amino acids. Deletions cut 5 bases from V and 3 bases from J, with 3 bases between. CDR3: CATSWTDTQYF. CDR3 nucleotide sequence: TGTGCCACCAGCTGGACAGATACGCAGTATTTT.

This clone was observed a single time. This chain uses TRBV21-1 with TRBJ2-7; TRBD1, the D gene given by the table, was not confirmed from the DNA. TRBV21-1 is flagged as a pseudogene. The CDR3 loop spans 13 amino acids. CDR3 nucleotides: TGTGCCAGGACAGCCAGGCTTCTCTACGAGCAGTACTTC. Amino acid sequence: CARTARLLYEQYF.

J is TRBJ2-1 and V is TRBV7-6; 10 bases align to TRBD2. V gave up 1 base and J gave up 2 bases; unmatched junction bases: 5. Germline loops: CDR1 SGHVS, CDR2 FNYEAQ. The CDR3 is 17 amino acids. The CDR3 DNA sequence: TGTGCCAGCAGCTTAGTTAGTCTAGCGGGGGCCTACAATGAGCAGTTCTTC. This gives the protein CASSLVSLAGAYNEQFF.

V gene TRBV11-3 combines with J gene TRBJ2-3; 10 nucleotides match TRBD1. Germline lookup yields CDR1 SGHNT and CDR2 YENEEA. J was trimmed by 2 bases and V by 1 base; bases with no gene match: 0. The CDR3 covers 15 residues. The CDR3 region is CASSLGQGATDTQYF. In DNA, the CDR3 is TGTGCCAGCAGCTTAGGACAGGGGGCCACAGATACGCAGTATTTT.

The V call is TRBV6-5, the J call TRBJ2-5; D call uncertain. Germline V CDR1 and CDR2: MNHEY, SVGAGI. The CDR3 contains 13 residues. With 7 bases removed from V and 5 bases from J, the gap between germline ends came to 14 bases. The CDR3 bases are TGTGCCAGCAAGGCCGCAGTGTGGGAGACCCAGTACTTC. Translated, it gives CASKAAVWETQYF.

V is TRBV4-1 and J is TRBJ2-7; D might be TRBD1 or TRBD2, each matching 5 bases. The CDR3 spans 15 residues. The germline V gene encodes CDR1 MGHRA and CDR2 YSYEKL. Between the trimmed V and J ends, which lost 1 base and 4 bases, there was a span of 14 bases. CDR3 sequence (DNA): TGCGCCAGCAGCCAAGGGGCGGGCGAGGGGTACGAGCAGTACTTC. Translation: CASSQGAGEGYEQYF.